This T cell receptor (beta chain) was observed in a study of CD8 T cells in ankylosing spondylitis. The V end was cut by 0 bases, the J end by 8 bases, with 12 bases between. The CDR3 has 14 residues. Germline V gives CDR1 LNHNV, CDR2 YYDKDF (reference sequence). In the case of this clonotype: What it binds is not known.

Study-wide results and caveats: Apparently characteristic of ankylosing spondylitis blood was a TCR beta motif (eight highly homologous variants).

Quantitative 5'-RACE with molecular barcodes generated TCR beta libraries. One entry per CDR3 protein, called by TCRdb with MiXCR from the 5' RACE reads. Of about 440,000 distinct CDR3 sequences in the sample, roughly 18% were seen once. This TCR came from a male donor with ankylosing spondylitis. This chain links TRBV15 with TRBJ2-3; D gene uncertain. Sequenced: blood, either unsorted or a sorted T cell fraction (not recorded which). CDR3 nucleotides: TGTGCCACCAGCAGAGATCCAGGCTATGGTACGCAGTATTTT. Amino acid sequence: CATSRDPGYGTQYF.